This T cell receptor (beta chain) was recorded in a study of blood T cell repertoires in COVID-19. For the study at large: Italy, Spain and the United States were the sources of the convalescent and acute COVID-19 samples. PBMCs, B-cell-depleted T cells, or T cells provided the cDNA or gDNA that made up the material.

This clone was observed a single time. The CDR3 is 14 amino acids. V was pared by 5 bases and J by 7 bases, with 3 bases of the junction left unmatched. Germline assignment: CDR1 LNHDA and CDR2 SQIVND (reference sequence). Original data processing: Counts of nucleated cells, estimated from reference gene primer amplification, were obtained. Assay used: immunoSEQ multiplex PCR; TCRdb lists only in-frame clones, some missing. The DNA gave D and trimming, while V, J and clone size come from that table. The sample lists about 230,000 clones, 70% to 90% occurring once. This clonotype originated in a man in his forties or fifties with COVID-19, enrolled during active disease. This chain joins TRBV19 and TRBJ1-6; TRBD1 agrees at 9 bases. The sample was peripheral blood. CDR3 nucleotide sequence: TGTGCCAGTAGTTGGGACAGGGAGAATTCACCCCTCCACTTT. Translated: CASSWDRENSPLHF.